Presented here are 24 T cell receptor beta chains from one specimen sequenced in a study of shared clonotypes between healthy human individuals. Repertoires were generated with immunoSEQ multiplex PCR, while TCRdb's copy carries only in-frame clones and drops some. This sample has 1,100,000 or so clones, with roughly 74% found just once. Sequenced: memory CD4+ T cells from PBMCs. The subset was: CD45RA-negative fraction. These receptors came from a man between 18 and 35 years old in good health. Some clones in this sample may be carry-over from other donors' samples.

The chain couples TRBV9 to TRBJ2-3, with a possible D match to TRBD2 (6 bases). Per the germline V gene, CDR1 is SGDLS and CDR2 is YYNGEE. This CDR3 has 15 amino acids. With 3 bases removed from V and 4 bases from J, the gap between germline ends came to 15 bases. CDR3 amino acids: CASSAGVRVSDTQYF. The CDR3 DNA reads as TGTGCCAGCAGCGCGGGAGTGAGGGTGTCAGATACGCAGTATTTT.

This clone appeared many times. This chain uses TRBV7-9 with TRBJ1-1; no firm D call. V was shortened by 3 bases and J by 7 bases, with 12 bases between the two germline ends. In germline, CDR1 is SEHNR, CDR2 FQNEAQ (reference sequence). The CDR3 totals 13 residues. DNA of the CDR3: TGTGCCAGCAGCTTGGGCCAGGTCGATGAAGCTTTCTTT. Translated: CASSLGQVDEAFF.

The chain couples TRBV7-2 to TRBJ2-3; D unresolved. This CDR3 is built from 13 residues. Germline V lookup: CDR1 SGHTA, CDR2 FQGNSA. V lost 3 bases to trimming and J lost 9 bases, with 13 bases between them. CDR3: CASSLLRQGTQYF. For the CDR3, the DNA is TGTGCCAGCAGCTTGCTGCGCCAAGGCACGCAGTATTTT.

This chain joins TRBV2 and TRBJ1-4, with D tentatively TRBD1 (5 bases). The CDR3 has 14 residues. Trimming removed 6 bases from V and 2 bases from J, with 10 bases in between. Per the germline V gene, CDR1 is SNHLY and CDR2 is FYNNEI. For the CDR3, the DNA is TGTGCCAGCAGGGGAGGGGTGACTAATGAAAAACTGTTTTTT. Translation gives CASRGGVTNEKLFF. Full variable domain (rest looked up from reference TRBV2 and TRBJ1-4): EPEVTQTPSHQVTQMGQEVILRCVPISNHLYFYWYRQILGQKVEFLVSFYNNEISEKSEIFDDQFSVERPDGSNFTLKIRSTKLEDSAMYFCASRGGVTNEKLFFGSGTQLSVL.

The chain couples TRBV10-3 to TRBJ1-1; TRBD1 matches at 10 bases. Germline V gene data show CDR1 as ENHRY and CDR2 as SYGVKD. This CDR3 contains 15 residues. V was clipped by 7 bases and J by 3 bases; unmatched bases: 8. The CDR3 region has the DNA TGTGCCATCAAGCGGACAGGGGGTCTGGACACTGAAGCTTTCTTT. Its translation is CAIKRTGGLDTEAFF.

The chain couples TRBV4-3 to TRBJ2-1; maybe TRBD2 (7 bases). CDR3 size: 20 residues. Trimming shortened V by 0 bases and J by 5 bases, and 26 bases separated the two germline ends. Germline CDR1 is LGHNA and CDR2 is YSLEER. As DNA, the CDR3 is TGCGCCAGCAGCCAAGATTGGGGGCCGGGGGGCAGGCTAGTAAACAATGAGCAGTTCTTC. This sequence encodes CASSQDWGPGGRLVNNEQFF.

The chain uses TRBV4-3 and TRBJ2-7; 9 nucleotides match TRBD1. CDR3 size: 17 residues. From germline, CDR1 is LGHNA and CDR2 YSLEER. V gave up 4 bases and J gave up 5 bases; unmatched junction bases: 15. Here the CDR3 DNA reads TGCGCCAGCAGCCCCCGAACCTCCTTGGGACAGGGCCACGAGCAGTACTTC. Encoded protein: CASSPRTSLGQGHEQYF.

V is TRBV5-8 and J is TRBJ2-5; TRBD1 might be the D (6 bases). CDR3 length: 14 residues. The V gene's germline CDR1 is SGHTS and CDR2 YDEGEE. The V and J ends lost 1 base and 4 bases respectively, with 11 bases between them. The CDR3 DNA follows: TGTGCCAGCAGCTTGTTACAGGGTGGAGAGACCCAGTACTTC. Translation gives CASSLLQGGETQYF.

This clone was recorded a few times. This chain joins TRBV15 and TRBJ1-3, with D hard to call. There are 14 residues in the CDR3. The germline V and J ends were trimmed by 3 bases and 4 bases, with 10 bases remaining between them. Germline CDR1 is LNHNV and CDR2 is YYDKDF (reference sequence). The chain's CDR3 is CATSRARSGNTIYF. The CDR3 nucleotides are TGTGCCACCAGCAGGGCCAGGTCAGGAAACACCATATATTTT.

V and J are TRBV30 and TRBJ2-3, with no clear D. V lost 5 bases and J lost 2, with 14 bases in between. The CDR3 loop spans 14 amino acids. Germline loops: CDR1 GTSNPN, CDR2 SVGIG (reference sequence). As DNA, the CDR3 is TGTGCCTGGTCCAGAGCCCCCGTCACAGATACGCAGTATTTT. Amino acid sequence: CAWSRAPVTDTQYF.

In this sample, this clone turned up a few times. This chain links TRBV10-3 with TRBJ1-1; weak D call: TRBD1 (5 bases). Germline loops: CDR1 ENHRY, CDR2 SYGVKD. Trimming removed 6 bases from V and 3 bases from J, with 11 bases in between. This CDR3 is built from 13 residues. Written as DNA, the CDR3 is TGTGCCATCAGGCAGGGAGGTGACACTGAAGCTTTCTTT. Protein sequence: CAIRQGGDTEAFF.

The chain recombines TRBV7-9 with TRBJ1-1; D is unclear. The V gene's germline CDR1 is SEHNR and CDR2 FQNEAQ (reference sequence). The CDR3 spans 13 residues. Deletions cut 5 bases from V and 4 bases from J, with 11 bases between. The CDR3 here is CASSPIWGTEAFF. The CDR3 DNA reads TGTGCCAGCAGCCCCATTTGGGGCACTGAAGCTTTCTTT.

The chain employs TRBV11-3 and TRBJ1-4, with D hard to call. The V gene lost 0 bases and the J gene lost 12 bases, with 8 bases spanning the gap. Germline loops: CDR1 SGHNT, CDR2 YENEEA. The CDR3 sequence is 12 residues long. In nucleotides, the CDR3 is TGTGCCAGCAGCTTAGATGGCGGGGAACTGTTTTTT. This sequence encodes CASSLDGGELFF.

This chain connects TRBV29-1 to TRBJ1-1, with unresolved D. Trimming cost V 4 bases and J 6 bases, with 9 bases left between them. CDR1 SQVTM and CDR2 ANQGSEA come from the germline V gene. There are 11 residues in the CDR3. CDR3 protein: CSVGDVAEAFF. For the CDR3, the DNA is TGCAGCGTTGGTGACGTGGCTGAAGCTTTCTTT.

V usage is TRBV28 and J usage is TRBJ1-2; D not resolved. V was clipped by 3 bases and J by 7 bases, with 18 bases between them. The CDR3 length is 15 residues. Per the germline V gene, CDR1 is MDHEN and CDR2 is SYDVKM. The CDR3 loop reads CASSLGRLSAAGYTF. The DNA of the CDR3 is TGTGCCAGCAGTTTGGGGAGGCTCTCCGCAGCTGGCTACACCTTC.

This chain joins TRBV29-1 and TRBJ1-4; TRBD1 aligns across 8 bases. The length of the CDR3 is 14 residues. V lost 5 bases and J lost 4; bases outside the gene matches: 6. Germline V lookup: CDR1 SQVTM, CDR2 ANQGSEA. The CDR3 DNA reads as TGCAGCGTTCAACCGGGACAGGATAATGAAAAACTGTTTTTT. This codes for CSVQPGQDNEKLFF.

The V gene is TRBV6-5, the J gene TRBJ2-1; D unclear. The CDR3 sequence is 14 residues long. V lost 6 bases and J lost 0, with 9 bases in between. Germline-derived CDR1 and CDR2 are MNHEY and SVGAGI. This CDR3 reads CASSVMSSYNEQFF. As DNA, the CDR3 is TGTGCCAGCAGCGTAATGAGCTCCTACAATGAGCAGTTCTTC.

This clone was observed a handful of times. Other DNA sequences in this specimen translate into the identical CDR3. This chain links TRBV29-1 with TRBJ1-1; D is unresolved. CDR1 and CDR2 from the germline V gene are SQVTM and ANQGSEA. This CDR3 is 10 amino acids long. V shed 7 bases and J shed 1 base, with 4 bases lying between them. The CDR3 loop reads CSGGNTEAFF. CDR3 nucleotides: TGCAGCGGGGGGAACACTGAAGCTTTCTTT.

The V and J genes are TRBV7-8 and TRBJ1-1; 7 bases map to TRBD1. CDR3 length: 13 amino acids. V was clipped by 7 bases and J by 1 base; unmatched bases: 3. Looked up from germline, CDR1 is SGHVS and CDR2 is FQNEAQ. CDR3 region: CASKRTGNTEAFF. Written as DNA, the CDR3 is TGTGCCAGCAAAAGGACAGGGAACACTGAAGCTTTCTTT.

This sequence joins TRBV7-2 and TRBJ2-7; tentatively, D is TRBD1 (6 bases). Trimming left V 0 bases short and J 4 bases short, with 10 bases between. The germline V gene has CDR1 SGHTA and CDR2 FQGNSA. The CDR3 extends over 14 amino acids. The CDR3 DNA is TGTGCCAGCAGCTTAGCGTCCAGGGGTTACGAGCAGTACTTC. Its protein product is CASSLASRGYEQYF. The full variable domain, rest sourced from reference TRBV7-2 and TRBJ2-7, is GAGVSQSPSNKVTEKGKDVELRCDPISGHTALYWYRQSLGQGLEFLIYFQGNSAPDKSGLPSDRFSAERTGGSVSTLTIQRTQQEDSAVYLCASSLASRGYEQYFGPGTRLTVT.

This clone has more than one count but fewer than ten. The CDR3 loop is CASTPGGLPETQYF. DNA of the CDR3: TGTGCCAGCACGCCGGGAGGGCTCCCAGAGACCCAGTACTTC. The chain recombines TRBV28 with TRBJ2-5, with 8 nucleotides matching TRBD2. The ends lost 7 bases at V and 4 bases at J; junction bases unmatched: 8. CDR3 length: 14 residues. Germline CDR1 and CDR2: MDHEN and SYDVKM.

Comments on this clone: Distinct nucleotide sequences in the sample also encode this CDR3. The rearrangement joins TRBV6-5 to TRBJ2-3; 8 nucleotides line up with TRBD1. The germline V gene encodes CDR1 MNHEY and CDR2 SVGAGI. The junction had 3 bases not matched to a gene; V was cut back by 8 bases and J by 5 bases. CDR3 length: 12 residues. The chain's CDR3 is CASGQGGDTQYF. The DNA for the CDR3 is TGTGCCAGCGGACAGGGAGGAGATACGCAGTATTTT.

The chain combines TRBV7-2 with TRBJ2-2; 13 bases map to TRBD2. This CDR3 is 18 amino acids long. The V segment lost 5 bases and the J segment 5 bases; nucleotides outside the gene matches: 11. Germline-derived CDR1 and CDR2 are SGHTA and FQGNSA. The chain's CDR3 is CASSKQRTSGSYTGELFF. DNA of the CDR3: TGTGCCAGCAGCAAACAAAGGACTAGCGGGAGTTATACCGGGGAGCTGTTTTTT.

This chain connects TRBV7-2 to TRBJ1-4; TRBD1 is a possible D gene (6 bases). This CDR3 region has 15 residues. The V end lost 5 bases, the J end lost 7 bases, and 17 bases lay between the germline ends. Germline CDR1 reads SGHTA; CDR2 reads FQGNSA. The CDR3 DNA reads as TGTGCCAGCAGCCCGAGTTTTGGGGGCGGTGAAAAACTGTTTTTT. Translated: CASSPSFGGGEKLFF.